This T cell receptor beta chain was recovered during a study of T cells expressing NK-cell markers. Study as a whole: Repertoires of TCR beta were obtained from T cells sorted as CD3+CD56+NKG2C+, CD3+CD56+NKG2C- and CD3+CD56-NKG2C+.

Details on this clonotype: Its cognate antigen is unknown.

Germline assignment: CDR1 DFQATT and CDR2 SNEGSKA (reference sequence). The CDR3 covers 13 residues. Scientists made TCR beta cDNA using 5'RACE template switching with UMIs. Using the 5' RACE reads, TCRdb records one entry per CDR3 protein without DNA. The table for this sample gives approximately 150,000 distinct CDR3 sequences. Whole-study results and caveats: Dominant NKG2C+ clonotypes were found to form about 1.0-7.0% of CD8+ T cells in 5 or 6 donors.

Sequenced input: blood T cells: a sorted CD56 or NKG2C T cell subset, CD4+ or CD8+ T cells, or bulk PBMC T cells (not recorded which). The V call is TRBV20-1, the J call TRBJ2-5. The TCR comes from a woman between 18 and 69 years old in good health. The CDR3 reads CSASGVMRETQYF.